This record covers a single T cell receptor beta chain. Its antigen specificity is not known. No much larger clonotype is one base removed from it; base qualities were not supplied. TCRbeta CDR3 regions were amplified from genomic DNA by means of the immunoSEQ Assay, a bias-controlled multiplex PCR. The study's processing was this. Within the assay, amplification of reference gene primers was used to estimate how many nucleated cells each sample contained. To quantify the absolute abundance of each unique TCRbeta CDR3 rearrangement, sequence reads were collapsed and filtered. For each sample, productive Simpson clonality was calculated as the square root of Simpson's diversity index across productive rearrangements. Here the immuneACCESS table is served through TCRdb, limited to in-frame sequences with V and J called. Missing clones are a known gap in these copies; in checked studies unresolved V genes cover under half, and the rest lacks a known reason. The V and J calls and the clone size are those of that table, but D and trimming were determined from the DNA. This sample is represented by 25,000 to 30,000 clones; roughly 90% of them were singletons. Clones ranked in the top ten supply approximately 2.5% of the sample.

Whole blood was collected in K2EDTA tubes by collaborating institutions according to the institutions' own protocols. Collaborator samples were shipped for TCRbeta analysis as frozen whole blood, isolated PBMCs, or DNA extracted from either sample type. V lost 5 bases and J lost 8 bases; the stretch between them is 18 bases long. The CDR1 and CDR2 encoded by the germline V gene (reference sequence) are MNHEY and SMNVEV. The cysteine opens and the phenylalanine closes a CDR3 of 15 amino acids. The kept DNA is CDR3 alone, 45 bases in frame from the first base. This sample is part of a study of blood T cell repertoires in COVID-19 (dated by TCRdb to 2018 to 2021). About the full investigation: The collaborator samples originated in the United States, Italy and Spain and spanned the acute and convalescent phases of COVID-19. The prospective study material was composed of cDNA or gDNA derived from T cells, B-cell-depleted T cells, or PBMCs. Deeply sampled blood TCRbeta repertoires from subjects exposed to, actively infected with, or recovered from COVID-19 were included in the dataset. The sample metadata nearly always contained a de-identified subject ID, COVID-19 status, age in years and sex. The repertoires were released in a freely available public database intended as a resource for research on the immune response to SARS-CoV-2. The samples were drawn from two sources: the first 160 participants of the ongoing ImmuneRACE study, and over 950 subjects contributed by 6 global collaborators. Where available, HLA class I and class II types were taken from metadata supplied by the sample provider and were not determined by assay-based typing. Here is what the overall study found, with its caveats: How much clinical and demographic metadata was included differed by source and by participant, and the metadata was provided uncurated.

This clonotype originated in a human donor in a cohort sampled during active COVID-19. The receptor chain draws on TRBV27 and TRBJ1-4; matching of 5 bases hints at TRBD1 as the D gene. Sequences were obtained from peripheral blood. The DNA sequence reads TGTGCCAGCAGTCCCAAGGGGATCACGAAGGAAAAACTGTTTTTT. It specifies CASSPKGITKEKLFF.